This note documents a single T cell receptor (beta chain) sequence. These data originate in a study of blood T cell repertoires in COVID-19. Authors' methods: From reference gene primer amplification, estimates of nucleated cell counts were derived. TCRdb's table, derived via immunoSEQ multiplex PCR, lists solely in-frame clones and lacks some. V, J and clone size are those of that table, while D and trimming were read from the DNA. The top ten clones hold 6.6% of a sample with some 70,000 clones, approximately 79% of them seen once. Germline loops: CDR1 SGHTA, CDR2 FQGNSA. The CDR3 totals 16 residues. The V and J ends lost 2 bases and 0 bases respectively, with 13 bases between them.

The rearrangement uses TRBV7-2 and TRBJ1-2, with no clear D. This receptor was obtained from a man aged 60 to 69 with acute or convalescent COVID-19. Material for sequencing was peripheral blood. The CDR3 region has the DNA TGTGCCAGCAGCTTAAATTTCGCCACTTCTAACTATGGCTACACCTTC. Protein: CASSLNFATSNYGYTF.